This TCR beta chain derives from a study of shared clonotypes between healthy human individuals. Study-wide context: There were three CD4 naive, three CD4 memory, two CD8 naive and one CD8 memory plates per donor. Study-wide results and caveats: Naive subsets usually exceeded memory subsets in estimated richness. Generation probabilities of non-shared clonotypes were lower (relative to those shared by all four donors). Between a handful of donors, naive CD4 clonotypes were shared at a level of around 4.9%.

CDR1 is MGHRA, CDR2 YSYEKL, per germline. The J segment lost 4 bases and the V segment lost 4 bases, leaving 12 bases of the junction unmatched. The CDR3 spans 19 residues. As regards this clone: Antigen unknown.

Naive CD8 cells, CD45RO-negative and positively selected for CCR7, excluded terminally differentiated effector memory CD45RA+ cells. Only in-frame clones appear in the TCRdb table, and some are missing; sequencing was by immunoSEQ multiplex PCR. The sample contains around 550,000 clones, 95% of which appear only once. This receptor was taken from a woman younger than 45 in good health. Input material: naive CD8+ T cells sorted from blood. The chain links TRBV4-1 to TRBJ2-2; 13 nucleotides agree with TRBD2. The CDR3 nucleotides read TGCGCCAGCAGCCTTTCCGGACTAGCGGGGGCCTCTAGCACCGGGGAGCTGTTTTTT. Translated, it gives CASSLSGLAGASSTGELFF.